This TCR beta chain comes out of a study of control samples from healthy donors and cancer patients. There are 15 residues in the CDR3. Germline CDR1 and CDR2: SGHTA and FQGNSA. V lost 1 base to trimming and J lost 4 bases, with 14 bases between them. Assay: immunoSEQ multiplex PCR; the TCRdb copy retains only in-frame clones and omits some. The profile shows 150,000 or so clones, roughly nine tenths of them singletons. This clone occurred a few times. This clonotype was sampled from a young man in good health. The chain joins TRBV7-2 to TRBJ2-7; D ambiguous. Sequenced material: blood. The DNA for the CDR3 is TGTGCCAGCAGCTTAGAGGGCAGTGGGTGGTACGAGCAGTACTTC. Protein product: CASSLEGSGWYEQYF. Together with reference TRBV7-2 and TRBJ2-7, the CDR3 gives the full variable domain: GAGVSQSPSNKVTEKGKDVELRCDPISGHTALYWYRQSLGQGLEFLIYFQGNSAPDKSGLPSDRFSAERTGGSVSTLTIQRTQQEDSAVYLCASSLEGSGWYEQYFGPGTRLTVT.